These 6 T cell receptor beta chains were sequenced from one sample in a study of blood T cell repertoires in COVID-19. Assay: immunoSEQ multiplex PCR; the TCRdb copy retains only in-frame clones and omits some. In the table there are 25,000 to 30,000 clones, 70% to 85% of which are singletons. The sample consisted of peripheral blood. The receptors here all came from a woman aged 80 or over with acute or convalescent COVID-19.

This chain uses TRBV10-1 with TRBJ2-6, with 7 nucleotides matching TRBD1. Germline values: CDR1 WNHNN, CDR2 SYGVQD (reference sequence). The CDR3 loop spans 21 amino acids. V lost 3 bases and J lost 3; bases outside the gene matches: 20. The CDR3 nucleotides read TGCGCCAGCAGTGAATGTGGGACAGCCCCCTTCTACTACTTTGGGGCCAACGTCCTGACTTTC. Translation: CASSECGTAPFYYFGANVLTF.

This sequence joins TRBV30 and TRBJ1-4, with D uncertain. V was clipped by 2 bases and J by 13 bases, with 14 bases between them. Germline V gene data show CDR1 as GTSNPN and CDR2 as SVGIG (reference sequence). The CDR3 contains 12 residues. The DNA for the CDR3 is TGTGCCTGGAGTTTTGACGCCGGAGGACTGTTTTTT. Translating it yields CAWSFDAGGLFF.

This chain joins TRBV14 and TRBJ1-1, with TRBD1 identical over 8 bases. The CDR3 spans 14 residues. With V trimmed by 1 base and J by 4 bases, 2 bases remained unmatched. In germline, CDR1 is SGHDN, CDR2 FVKESK. The CDR3 reads CASSQVTGGTEAFF. The DNA of the CDR3 is TGTGCCAGCAGCCAAGTTACAGGGGGCACTGAAGCTTTCTTT. The full variable domain, its missing parts supplied by reference TRBV14 and TRBJ1-1, is EAGVTQFPSHSVIEKGQTVTLRCDPISGHDNLYWYRRVMGKEIKFLLHFVKESKQDESGMPNNRFLAERTGGTYSTLKVQPAELEDSGVYFCASSQVTGGTEAFFGQGTRLTVV.

The V gene is TRBV25-1, the J gene TRBJ2-1, with D possibly being TRBD1 (6 bases). V shed 6 bases and J shed 8 bases, with 14 bases lying between them. The length of the CDR3 is 13 residues. The V gene's germline CDR1 is MGHDK and CDR2 SYGVNS. The CDR3 coding sequence is TGTGCCAGCAGAACAACAGGGTGGGATGAGCAGTTCTTC. It encodes CASRTTGWDEQFF.

The chain has TRBV5-1 and TRBJ1-1; D perhaps matches TRBD1 (5 bases). Trimming shortened V by 3 bases and J by 2 bases, and 14 bases separated the two germline ends. The CDR3 runs to 15 residues. CDR1 and CDR2 (germline): SGHRS, YFSETQ. CDR3 nucleotides: TGCGCCAGCAGCTCCCTCGTGGGGCCAAACACTGAAGCTTTCTTT. Amino acid sequence: CASSSLVGPNTEAFF.

The chain recombines TRBV15 with TRBJ2-5; D is unclear. Looked up from germline, CDR1 is LNHNV and CDR2 is YYDKDF (reference sequence). The CDR3 is 13 residues long. V lost 1 base, J lost 7 bases, and 10 bases lay in between. The CDR3 nucleotides are TGTGCCACCAGCAGAGTTACCCCAGGGACCCAGTACTTC. It specifies CATSRVTPGTQYF. Full variable domain (remainder filled in from reference TRBV15 and TRBJ2-5): DAMVIQNPRYQVTQFGKPVTLSCSQTLNHNVMYWYQQKSSQAPKLLFHYYDKDFNNEADTPDNFQSRRPNTSFCFLDIRSPGLGDTAMYLCATSRVTPGTQYFGPGTRLLVL.